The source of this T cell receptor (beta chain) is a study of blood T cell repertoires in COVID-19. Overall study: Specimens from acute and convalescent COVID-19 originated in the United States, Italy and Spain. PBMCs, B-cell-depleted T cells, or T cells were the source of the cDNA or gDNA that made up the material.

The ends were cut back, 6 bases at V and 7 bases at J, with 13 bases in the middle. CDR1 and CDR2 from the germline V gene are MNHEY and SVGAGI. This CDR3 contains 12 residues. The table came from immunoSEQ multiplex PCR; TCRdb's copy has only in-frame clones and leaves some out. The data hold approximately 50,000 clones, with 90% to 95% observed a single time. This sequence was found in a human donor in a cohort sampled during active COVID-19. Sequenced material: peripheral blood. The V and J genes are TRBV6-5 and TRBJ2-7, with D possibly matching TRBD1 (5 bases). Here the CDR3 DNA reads TGTGCCAGCAGCGATGACAGCTTTGAGCAGTACTTC. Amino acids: CASSDDSFEQYF.